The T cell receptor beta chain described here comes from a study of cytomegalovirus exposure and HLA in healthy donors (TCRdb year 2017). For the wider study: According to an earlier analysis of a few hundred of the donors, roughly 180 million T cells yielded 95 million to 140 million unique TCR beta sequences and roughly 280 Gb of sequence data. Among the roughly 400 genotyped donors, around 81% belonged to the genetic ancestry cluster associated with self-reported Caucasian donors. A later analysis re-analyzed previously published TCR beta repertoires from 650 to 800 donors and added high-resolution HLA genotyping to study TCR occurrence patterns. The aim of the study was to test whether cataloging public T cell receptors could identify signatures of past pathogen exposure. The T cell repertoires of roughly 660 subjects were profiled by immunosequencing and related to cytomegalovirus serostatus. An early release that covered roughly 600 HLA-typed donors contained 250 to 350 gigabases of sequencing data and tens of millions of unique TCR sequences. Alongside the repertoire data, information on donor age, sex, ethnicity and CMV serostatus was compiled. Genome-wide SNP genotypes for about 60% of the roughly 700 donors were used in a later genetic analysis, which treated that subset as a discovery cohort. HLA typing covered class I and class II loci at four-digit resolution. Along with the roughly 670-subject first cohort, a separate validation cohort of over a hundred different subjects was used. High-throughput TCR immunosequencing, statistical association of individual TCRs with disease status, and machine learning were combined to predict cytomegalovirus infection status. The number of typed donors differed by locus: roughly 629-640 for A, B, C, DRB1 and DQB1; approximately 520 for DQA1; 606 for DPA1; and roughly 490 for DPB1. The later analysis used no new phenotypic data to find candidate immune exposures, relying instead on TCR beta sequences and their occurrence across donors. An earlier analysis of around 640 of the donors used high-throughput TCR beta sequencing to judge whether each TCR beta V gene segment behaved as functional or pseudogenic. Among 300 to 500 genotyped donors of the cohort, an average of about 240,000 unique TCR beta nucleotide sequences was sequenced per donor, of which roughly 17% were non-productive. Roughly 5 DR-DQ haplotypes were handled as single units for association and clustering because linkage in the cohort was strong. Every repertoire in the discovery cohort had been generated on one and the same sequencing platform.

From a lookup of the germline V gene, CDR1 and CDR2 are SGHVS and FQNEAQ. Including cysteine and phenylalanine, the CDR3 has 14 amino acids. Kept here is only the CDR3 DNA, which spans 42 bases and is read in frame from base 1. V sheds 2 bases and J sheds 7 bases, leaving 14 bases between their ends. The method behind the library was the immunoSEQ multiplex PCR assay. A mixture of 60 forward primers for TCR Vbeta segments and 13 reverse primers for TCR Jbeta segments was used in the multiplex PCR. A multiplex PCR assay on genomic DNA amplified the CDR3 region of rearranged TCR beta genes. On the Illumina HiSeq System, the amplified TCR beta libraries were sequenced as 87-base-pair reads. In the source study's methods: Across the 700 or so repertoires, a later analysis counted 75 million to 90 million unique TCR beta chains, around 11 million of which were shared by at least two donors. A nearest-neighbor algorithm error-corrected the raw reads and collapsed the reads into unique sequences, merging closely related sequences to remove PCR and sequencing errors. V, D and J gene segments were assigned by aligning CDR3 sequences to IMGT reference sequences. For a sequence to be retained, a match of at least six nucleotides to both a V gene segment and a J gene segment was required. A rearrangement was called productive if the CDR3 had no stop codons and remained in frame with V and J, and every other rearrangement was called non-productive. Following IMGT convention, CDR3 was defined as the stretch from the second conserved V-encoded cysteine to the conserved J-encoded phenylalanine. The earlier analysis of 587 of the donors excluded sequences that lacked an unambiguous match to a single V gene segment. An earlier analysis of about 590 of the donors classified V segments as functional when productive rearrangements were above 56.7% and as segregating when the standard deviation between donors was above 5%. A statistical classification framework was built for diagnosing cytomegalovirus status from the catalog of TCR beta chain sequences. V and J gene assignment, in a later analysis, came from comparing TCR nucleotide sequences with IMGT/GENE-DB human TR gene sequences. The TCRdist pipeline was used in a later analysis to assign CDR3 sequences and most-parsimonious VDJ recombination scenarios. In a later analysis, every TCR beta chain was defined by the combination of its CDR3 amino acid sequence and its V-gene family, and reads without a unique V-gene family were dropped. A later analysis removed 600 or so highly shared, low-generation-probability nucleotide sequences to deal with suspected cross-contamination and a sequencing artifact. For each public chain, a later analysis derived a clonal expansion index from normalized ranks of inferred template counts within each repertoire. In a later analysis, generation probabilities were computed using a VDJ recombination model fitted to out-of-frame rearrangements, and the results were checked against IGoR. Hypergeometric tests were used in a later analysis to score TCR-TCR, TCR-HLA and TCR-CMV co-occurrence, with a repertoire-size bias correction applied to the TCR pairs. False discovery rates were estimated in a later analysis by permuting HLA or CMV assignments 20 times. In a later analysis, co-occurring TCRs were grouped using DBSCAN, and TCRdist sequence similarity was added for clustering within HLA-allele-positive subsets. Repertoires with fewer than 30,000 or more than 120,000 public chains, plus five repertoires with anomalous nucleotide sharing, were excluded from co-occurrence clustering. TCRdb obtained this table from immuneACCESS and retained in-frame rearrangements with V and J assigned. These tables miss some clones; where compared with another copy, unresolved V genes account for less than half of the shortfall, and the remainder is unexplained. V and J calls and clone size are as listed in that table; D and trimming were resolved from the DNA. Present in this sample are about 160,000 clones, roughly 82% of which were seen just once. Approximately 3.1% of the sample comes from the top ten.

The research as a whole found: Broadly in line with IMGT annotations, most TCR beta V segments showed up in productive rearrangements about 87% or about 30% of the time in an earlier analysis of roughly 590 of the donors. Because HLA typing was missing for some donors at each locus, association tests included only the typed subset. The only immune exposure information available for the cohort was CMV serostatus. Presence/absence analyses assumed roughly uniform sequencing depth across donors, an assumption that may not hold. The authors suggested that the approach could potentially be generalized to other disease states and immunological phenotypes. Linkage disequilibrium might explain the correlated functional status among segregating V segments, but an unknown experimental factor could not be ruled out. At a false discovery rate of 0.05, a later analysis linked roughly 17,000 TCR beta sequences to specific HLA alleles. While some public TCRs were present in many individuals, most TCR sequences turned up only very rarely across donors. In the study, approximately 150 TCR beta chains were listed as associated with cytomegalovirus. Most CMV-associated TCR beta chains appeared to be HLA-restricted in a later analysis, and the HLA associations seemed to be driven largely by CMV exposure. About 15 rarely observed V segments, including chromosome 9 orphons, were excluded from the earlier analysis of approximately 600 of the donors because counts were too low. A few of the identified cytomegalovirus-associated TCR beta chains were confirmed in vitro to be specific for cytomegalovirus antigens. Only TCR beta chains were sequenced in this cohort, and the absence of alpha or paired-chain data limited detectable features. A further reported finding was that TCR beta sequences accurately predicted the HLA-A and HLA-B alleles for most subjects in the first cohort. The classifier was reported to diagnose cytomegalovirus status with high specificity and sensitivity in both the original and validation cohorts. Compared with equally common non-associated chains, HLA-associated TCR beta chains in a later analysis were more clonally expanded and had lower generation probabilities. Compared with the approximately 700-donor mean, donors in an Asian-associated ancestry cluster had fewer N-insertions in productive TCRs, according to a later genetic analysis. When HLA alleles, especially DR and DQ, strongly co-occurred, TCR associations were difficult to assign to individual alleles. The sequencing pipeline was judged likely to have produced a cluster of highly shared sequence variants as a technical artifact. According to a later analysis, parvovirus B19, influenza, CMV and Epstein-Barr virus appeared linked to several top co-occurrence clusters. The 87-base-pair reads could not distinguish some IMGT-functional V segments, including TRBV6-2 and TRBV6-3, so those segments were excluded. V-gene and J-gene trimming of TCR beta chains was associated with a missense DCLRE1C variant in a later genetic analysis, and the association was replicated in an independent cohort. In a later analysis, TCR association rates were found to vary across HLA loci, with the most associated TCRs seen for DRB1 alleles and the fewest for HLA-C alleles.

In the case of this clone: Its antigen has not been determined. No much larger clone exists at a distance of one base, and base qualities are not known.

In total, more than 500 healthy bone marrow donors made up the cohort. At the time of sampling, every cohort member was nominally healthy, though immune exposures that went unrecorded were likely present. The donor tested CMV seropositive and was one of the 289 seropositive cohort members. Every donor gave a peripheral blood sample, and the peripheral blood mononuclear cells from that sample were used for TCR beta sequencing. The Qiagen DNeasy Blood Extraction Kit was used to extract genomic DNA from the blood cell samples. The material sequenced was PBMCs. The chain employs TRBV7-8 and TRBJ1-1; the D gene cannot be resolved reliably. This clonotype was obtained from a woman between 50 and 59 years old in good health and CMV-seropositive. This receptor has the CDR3 CASSLLARPVEAFF. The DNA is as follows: TGTGCCAGCAGCTTACTAGCCCGGCCAGTTGAAGCTTTCTTT.